This T cell receptor beta chain was recorded in a study of shared clonotypes between healthy human individuals. Notes on the study in general: Compared with clonotypes that all four donors shared, non-shared clonotypes had lower generation probabilities.

Sorted-subset replicate PCRs used around 200 ng DNA, around 31,000 T cell genomes. Using immunoSEQ multiplex PCR, the repertoire was profiled, and TCRdb retains in-frame clones only, with some absent. Of about 2 million clones in the sample, 85% to 95% were seen once. CDR1 and CDR2 (germline): SNHLY, FYNNEI. V was shortened by 4 bases and J by 0 bases, with 4 bases between the two germline ends. The CDR3 is 12 amino acids. Comment on this clone: Its target is unknown.

The sample taken for sequencing was naive CD4+ T cells sorted from blood. The subset is: CD45RA+ positively selected. This chain joins TRBV2 and TRBJ2-7; no reliable D call. The TCR sequence derives from a man in his late teens or twenties in good health. For the CDR3, the DNA is TGTGCCAGCAGTGGGTACTCCTACGAGCAGTACTTC. It specifies CASSGYSYEQYF.